Each of the 21 T cell receptor beta chains below was sequenced from the same sample in a study of cytomegalovirus exposure and HLA in healthy donors. Assay: immunoSEQ multiplex PCR; the TCRdb copy retains only in-frame clones and omits some. The data show 45,000 to 70,000 clones, 93% seen once. The material sequenced was PBMCs. These receptor sequences come from a woman in her late teens or twenties in good health and CMV-seronegative.

CDR3 sequence: CASTYGQSNQPQHF. For the CDR3, the DNA is TGTGCCAGCACCTACGGACAGTCCAATCAGCCCCAGCATTTT. The V and J genes are TRBV6-6 and TRBJ1-5; weak D call: TRBD1 (6 bases). V was shortened by 7 bases and J by 3 bases, with 13 bases between the two germline ends. The CDR3 sequence is 14 residues long. In germline, CDR1 is MNHNY, CDR2 SVGAGI (reference sequence).

On this clone: A read error may account for a junction end that differs from germline. The chain links TRBV11-2 to TRBJ1-4; TRBD1 agrees at 8 bases. CDR1 and CDR2 from the germline V gene are SGHAT and FQNNGV. The CDR3 runs to 14 residues. DNA for the CDR3: TGTGCCAGCAGCTTCTGGACAGGGAATGGAAAACTGTTTTTT. This sequence encodes CASSFWTGNGKLFF.

This clone appeared once. This chain links TRBV9 with TRBJ2-5; TRBD2 aligns across 8 bases. Unmatched junction bases numbered 14, after V lost 0 bases and J lost 4 bases. The CDR3 extends over 18 amino acids. Germline V gives CDR1 SGDLS, CDR2 YYNGEE. The CDR3: CASSVGSGVAGMGETQYF. The CDR3 region has the DNA TGTGCCAGCAGCGTAGGGTCAGGGGTAGCGGGAATGGGAGAGACCCAGTACTTC. Full variable domain (missing parts from reference TRBV9 and TRBJ2-5): DSGVTQTPKHLITATGQRVTLRCSPRSGDLSVYWYQQSLDQGLQFLIQYYNGEERAKGNILERFSAQQFPDLHSELNLSSLELGDSALYFCASSVGSGVAGMGETQYFGPGTRLLVL.

V gene TRBV5-1 combines with J gene TRBJ1-1; the D gene is possibly TRBD1 (5 bases). The V gene lost 1 base and the J gene lost 1 base, with 8 bases spanning the gap. The CDR3 is 14 amino acids. Looked up from germline, CDR1 is SGHRS and CDR2 is YFSETQ. Here the CDR3 reads CASSLQGWNTEAFF. In nucleotides, the CDR3 is TGCGCCAGCAGCTTGCAGGGCTGGAACACTGAAGCTTTCTTT.

This chain joins TRBV29-1 and TRBJ2-2; TRBD1 aligns across 10 bases. This CDR3 is 15 amino acids long. The junction had 8 bases not matched to a gene; V was cut back by 6 bases and J by 4 bases. Germline V gene lookup returns CDR1 SQVTM and CDR2 ANQGSEA. The CDR3 loop is CSVAGTGVGTGELFF. For the CDR3, the DNA is TGCAGCGTCGCCGGGACAGGGGTAGGCACCGGGGAGCTGTTTTTT.

The V call is TRBV11-2, the J call TRBJ2-1; D might be TRBD2 (5 bases). This CDR3 spans 15 amino acids. Trimming took 5 bases from V and 6 from J, leaving 17 bases between them. Germline CDR1 SGHAT, CDR2 FQNNGV. The CDR3 is CASSIRLRTSNEQFF. For the CDR3, the DNA is TGTGCCAGCAGCATACGACTAAGAACTAGCAATGAGCAGTTCTTC. Using reference TRBV11-2 and TRBJ2-1 for the parts outside the CDR3, the full variable domain is EAGVAQSPRYKIIEKRQSVAFWCNPISGHATLYWYQQILGQGPKLLIQFQNNGVVDDSQLPKDRFSAERLKGVDSTLKIQPAKLEDSAVYLCASSIRLRTSNEQFFGPGTRLTVL.

In regard to this clone: Other DNA sequences within the sample encode an identical CDR3. The chain recombines TRBV7-6 with TRBJ1-1; no definite D call. With 5 bases removed from V and 8 bases from J, the gap between germline ends came to 9 bases. The CDR3 contains 11 residues. Germline CDR1 reads SGHVS; CDR2 reads FNYEAQ. CDR3 residues: CASSLTGEAFF. In DNA, the CDR3 is TGTGCCAGCAGCCTGACGGGGGAAGCTTTCTTT.

J is TRBJ2-3 and V is TRBV5-6; 15 positions match TRBD2. The CDR3 runs 18 residues. J lost 0 bases, V lost 2 bases, and 4 bases had no gene match. Germline CDR1 reads SGHDT; CDR2 reads YYEEEE. The CDR3 DNA is TGTGCCAGCAGCTTCGGACTAGCGGGAGGGCCGAGCACAGATACGCAGTATTTT. Protein product: CASSFGLAGGPSTDTQYF.

V is TRBV28 and J is TRBJ2-7; 11 nucleotides line up with TRBD1. This CDR3 has 13 residues. The V gene end was trimmed by 6 bases and the J gene end by 5 bases; junction bases not matched to a gene: 3. The germline gives CDR1 MDHEN, CDR2 SYDVKM. DNA of the CDR3: TGTGCCAGCAGCCCGGGACAGGGGGACGAGCAGTACGTC. This codes for CASSPGQGDEQYV.

This chain links TRBV15 with TRBJ1-2; TRBD1 matches at 10 bases. The length of the CDR3 is 15 residues. Germline V gene lookup returns CDR1 LNHNV and CDR2 YYDKDF (reference sequence). V shed 0 bases and J 5 bases; nucleotides not matched to a gene: 3. CDR3 sequence reads: CATSRDRGQGYGYTF. In nucleotides, the CDR3 is TGTGCCACCAGCAGAGATAGGGGACAGGGGTATGGCTACACCTTC.

The V call is TRBV11-2, the J call TRBJ2-1; TRBD2 is a possible D gene (5 bases). Germline V gives CDR1 SGHAT, CDR2 FQNNGV. V dropped 1 base and J dropped 4 bases, with 11 bases sitting between them. The CDR3 is 15 residues long. The CDR3 region has the DNA TGTGCCAGCAGCTTAGTCGCGGGCCCTTACAATGAGCAGTTCTTC. Amino acid sequence: CASSLVAGPYNEQFF.

The chain combines TRBV9 with TRBJ2-3, with a possible D match to TRBD2 (5 bases). Germline-derived CDR1 and CDR2 are SGDLS and YYNGEE. V was pared by 0 bases and J by 4 bases, with 12 bases between. This CDR3 contains 15 residues. As DNA, the CDR3 is TGTGCCAGCAGCGTAGAGGCTAGCATCGCAGATACGCAGTATTTT. Protein sequence: CASSVEASIADTQYF.

The V gene is TRBV19, the J gene TRBJ1-1; 9 bases map to TRBD1. Germline V gives CDR1 LNHDA, CDR2 SQIVND (reference sequence). J lost 6 bases, V lost 3 bases, and 11 bases had no gene match. The CDR3 totals 16 residues. The CDR3 region has the DNA TGTGCCAGTAGTATCATACCGGGACAGGGTAGTCCTGAAGCTTTCTTT. It is translated as CASSIIPGQGSPEAFF.

This clone was observed once. The CDR3 DNA reads as TGTGCCAGCAGCTTAGTTCGCGAGGGGACTGACGAGCAGTACTTC. As protein: CASSLVREGTDEQYF. V usage is TRBV11-2 and J usage is TRBJ2-7; weak D call: TRBD2 (6 bases). The V gene lost 1 base and the J gene lost 5 bases, with 15 bases spanning the gap. Germline lookup yields CDR1 SGHAT and CDR2 FQNNGV. The length of the CDR3 is 15 residues.

The chain is built from TRBV18 and TRBJ1-1, with D possibly TRBD1 on 5 matching bases. The V and J ends lost 0 bases and 0 bases respectively, with 26 bases between them. The CDR3 spans 21 residues. Germline assignment: CDR1 KGHSH and CDR2 LQKENI. This chain's CDR3 is CASSPPQIFPWRGSMNTEAFF. For the CDR3, the DNA is TGTGCCAGCTCACCACCACAGATTTTCCCTTGGAGGGGCTCGATGAACACTGAAGCTTTCTTT.

Written as DNA, the CDR3 is TGTGCCAGCAGCTTAGGGGTTTCGGAGCAGTACGTC. This encodes CASSLGVSEQYV. This chain links TRBV5-6 with TRBJ2-7; perhaps TRBD1 as D (5 bases). Germline CDR1 is SGHDT and CDR2 is YYEEEE. The V and J ends lost 2 bases and 7 bases respectively, with 10 bases between them. CDR3 length: 12 amino acids.

In its sample, this clone was seen a few times. The V gene is TRBV10-3, the J gene TRBJ2-7, with 9 nucleotides matching TRBD1. The germline gives CDR1 ENHRY, CDR2 SYGVKD. Germline trimming cut 6 bases from V and 4 bases from J; bases unmatched to any gene: 13. The CDR3 loop spans 16 amino acids. The CDR3 loop reads CAIREWTGDGEYEQYF. The CDR3 DNA reads as TGTGCCATCAGGGAATGGACAGGGGATGGAGAGTACGAGCAGTACTTC.

The rearrangement links TRBV6-6 to TRBJ2-1; TRBD1 matches at 7 bases. The germline V gene has CDR1 MNHNY and CDR2 SVGAGI (reference sequence). The CDR3 is 12 amino acids. Trimming at V came to 7 bases and at J to 6 bases, leaving 3 bases not matched to a gene. The CDR3, as DNA: TGTGCCAGCACCCCAGGGGGCAATGAGCAGTTCTTC. Protein sequence: CASTPGGNEQFF.

Written as DNA, the CDR3 is TGTGCCAGCAGCCCCTCGGTAGATACGCAGTATTTT. Its protein product is CASSPSVDTQYF. The V and J genes are TRBV5-4 and TRBJ2-3; no clear D. The CDR3 has 12 amino acids. Deletions cut 4 bases from V and 5 bases from J, with 8 bases between. Per the germline V gene, CDR1 is SGHNT and CDR2 is YYREEE (reference sequence).

The chain employs TRBV9 and TRBJ1-2; 7 positions match TRBD1. The CDR3 sequence is 17 residues long. The ends lost 0 bases at V and 4 bases at J; junction bases unmatched: 12. The germline CDR1 and CDR2 sequences are SGDLS and YYNGEE. The CDR3 here is CASSVGRTGKTLYGYTF. CDR3 bases: TGTGCCAGCAGCGTAGGGAGGACAGGAAAAACGCTCTATGGCTACACCTTC.

This chain connects TRBV11-1 to TRBJ2-1; the match to TRBD1 covers 12 bases. The CDR3 loop spans 14 amino acids. Germline V gives CDR1 SGHAT, CDR2 FQDESV (reference sequence). V lost 4 bases and J lost 8; bases outside the gene matches: 3. The CDR3 loop is CASSSGTGGYEQFF. As DNA, the CDR3 is TGTGCCAGCAGCTCCGGGACAGGGGGCTATGAGCAGTTCTTC.